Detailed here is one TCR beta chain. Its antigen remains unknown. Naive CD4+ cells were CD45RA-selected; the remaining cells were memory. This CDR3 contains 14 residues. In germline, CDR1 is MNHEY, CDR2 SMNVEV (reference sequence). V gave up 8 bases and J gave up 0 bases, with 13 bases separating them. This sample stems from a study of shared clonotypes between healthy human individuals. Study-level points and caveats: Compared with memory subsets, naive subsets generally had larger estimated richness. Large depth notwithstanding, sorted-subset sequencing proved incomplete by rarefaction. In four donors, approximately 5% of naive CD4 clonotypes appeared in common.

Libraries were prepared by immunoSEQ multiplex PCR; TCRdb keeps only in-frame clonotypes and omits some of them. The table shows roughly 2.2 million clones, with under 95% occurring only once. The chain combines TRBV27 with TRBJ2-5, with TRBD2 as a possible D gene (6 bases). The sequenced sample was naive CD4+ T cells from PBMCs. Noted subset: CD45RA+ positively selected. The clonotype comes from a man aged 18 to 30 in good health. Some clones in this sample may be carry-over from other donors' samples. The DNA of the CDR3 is TGTGCCAGCCAAAGAGCGGGCAACCAAGAGACCCAGTACTTC. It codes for CASQRAGNQETQYF.